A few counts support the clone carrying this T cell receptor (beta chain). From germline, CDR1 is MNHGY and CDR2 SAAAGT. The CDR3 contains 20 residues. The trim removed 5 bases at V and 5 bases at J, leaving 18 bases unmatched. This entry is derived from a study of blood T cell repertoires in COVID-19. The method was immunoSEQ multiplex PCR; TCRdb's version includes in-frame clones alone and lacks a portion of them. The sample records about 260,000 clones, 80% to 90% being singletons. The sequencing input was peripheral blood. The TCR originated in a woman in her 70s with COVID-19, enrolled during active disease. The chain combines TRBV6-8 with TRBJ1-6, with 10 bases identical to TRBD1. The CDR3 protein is CASSTPGDRGAGHHNSPLHF. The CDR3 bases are TGTGCCAGCAGTACCCCTGGGGACAGGGGCGCAGGGCACCATAATTCACCCCTCCACTTT.